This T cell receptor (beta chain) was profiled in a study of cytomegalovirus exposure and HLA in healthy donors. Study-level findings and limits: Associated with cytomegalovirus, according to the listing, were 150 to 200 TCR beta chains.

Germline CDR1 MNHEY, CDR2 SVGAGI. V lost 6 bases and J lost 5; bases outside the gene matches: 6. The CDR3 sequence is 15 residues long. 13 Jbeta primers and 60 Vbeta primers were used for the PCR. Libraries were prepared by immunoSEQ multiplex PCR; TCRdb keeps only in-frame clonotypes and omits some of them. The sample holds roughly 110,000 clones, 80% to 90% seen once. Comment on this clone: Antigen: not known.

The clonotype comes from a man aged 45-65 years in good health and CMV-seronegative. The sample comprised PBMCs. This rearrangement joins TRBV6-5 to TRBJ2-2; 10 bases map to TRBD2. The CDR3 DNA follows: TGTGCCAGCAGGGACCCGGGACTAGCGACCGGGGAGCTGTTTTTT. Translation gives CASRDPGLATGELFF.